This paragraph reports one TCR beta chain. The length of the CDR3 is 17 residues. From germline, CDR1 is MNHNS and CDR2 SASEGT. V lost 3 bases, J lost 1 base, and 18 bases lay in between. The data originate from a study of T cell responses to AZD1222 COVID-19 vaccine. This table comes from immunoSEQ multiplex PCR, and its TCRdb copy is limited to in-frame clones, with some not included. The sample includes 170,000 or so clones, about nine tenths of them seen just once. The V call is TRBV6-1, the J call TRBJ1-2, with D tentatively TRBD1 (5 bases). Sequenced material: peripheral blood, taken on day 0 of AZD1222 vaccination. The receptor was derived from an adult in good health. The CDR3 is CASSEADSAPINYGYTF. CDR3 sequence (DNA): TGTGCCAGCAGTGAGGCTGACAGTGCCCCTATTAACTATGGCTACACCTTC.